This T cell receptor beta chain was observed in a study of beta chain features in type 1 diabetes. Findings and limits, study-wide: Among all four CD4+ subsets, Type 1 diabetes patients had TCRB CDR3s that were moderately but significantly shorter.

This CDR3 is built from 12 residues. CDR1 and CDR2 from the germline V gene are SGHRS and YFSETQ. Trimming removed 4 bases at V and 4 bases at J, with 8 bases between. A single heparinised blood sample, averaging approximately 110 mL, was obtained per donor. About this clone itself: Its target is unknown.

Expressed TCRB transcripts were sequenced after all isolated RNA was converted to cDNA. The table came from immunoSEQ multiplex PCR; TCRdb's copy has only in-frame clones and leaves some out. Of roughly 180,000 clones in the sample, 7.8% are singletons; the top ten hold 0.94%. The genes are TRBV5-1 and TRBJ1-2; the D is unclear. Sequencing used central memory CD4+ T cells from blood. The source of this sequence is a woman aged 40 to 49 with type 1 diabetes. CDR3 sequence reads: CASSDGLYGYTF. In DNA form, the CDR3 reads TGCGCCAGCAGCGACGGACTCTATGGCTACACCTTC.